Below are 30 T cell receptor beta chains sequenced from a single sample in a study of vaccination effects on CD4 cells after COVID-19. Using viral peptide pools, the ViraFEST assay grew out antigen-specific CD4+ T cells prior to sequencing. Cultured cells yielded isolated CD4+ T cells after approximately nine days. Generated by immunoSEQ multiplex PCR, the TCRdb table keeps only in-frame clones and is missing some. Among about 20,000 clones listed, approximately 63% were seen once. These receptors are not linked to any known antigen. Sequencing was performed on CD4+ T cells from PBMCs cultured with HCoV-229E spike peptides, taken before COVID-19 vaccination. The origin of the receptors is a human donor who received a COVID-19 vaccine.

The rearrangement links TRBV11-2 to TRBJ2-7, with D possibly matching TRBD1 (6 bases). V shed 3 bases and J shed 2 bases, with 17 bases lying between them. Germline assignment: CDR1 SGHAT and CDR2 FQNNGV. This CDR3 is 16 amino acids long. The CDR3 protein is CASSFSTGPSTYEQYF. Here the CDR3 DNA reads TGTGCCAGCAGCTTCTCGACAGGCCCCTCTACCTACGAGCAGTACTTC.

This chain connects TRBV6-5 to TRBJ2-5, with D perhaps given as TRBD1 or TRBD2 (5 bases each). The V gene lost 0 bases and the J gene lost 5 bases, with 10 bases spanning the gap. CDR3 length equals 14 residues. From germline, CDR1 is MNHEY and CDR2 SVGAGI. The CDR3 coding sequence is TGTGCCAGCAGTTACTCGTACGGGACGGAGACCCAGTACTTC. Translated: CASSYSYGTETQYF.

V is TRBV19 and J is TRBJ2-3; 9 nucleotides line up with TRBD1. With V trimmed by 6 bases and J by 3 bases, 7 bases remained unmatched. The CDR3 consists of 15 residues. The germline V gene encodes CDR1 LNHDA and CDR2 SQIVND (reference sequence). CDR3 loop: CASRRLTGGTDTQYF. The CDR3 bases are TGTGCCAGTAGGAGGTTGACAGGGGGTACAGATACGCAGTATTTT. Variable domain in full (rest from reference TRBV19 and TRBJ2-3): DGGITQSPKYLFRKEGQNVTLSCEQNLNHDAMYWYRQDPGQGLRLIYYSQIVNDFQKGDIAEGYSVSREKKESFPLTVTSAQKNPTAFYLCASRRLTGGTDTQYFGPGTRLTVL.

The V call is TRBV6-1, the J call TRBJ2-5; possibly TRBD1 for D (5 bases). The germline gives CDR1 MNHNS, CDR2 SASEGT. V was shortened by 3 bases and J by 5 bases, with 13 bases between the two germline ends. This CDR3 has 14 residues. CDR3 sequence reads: CASSENRSPETQYF. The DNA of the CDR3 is TGTGCCAGCAGTGAGAACAGGAGCCCGGAGACCCAGTACTTC.

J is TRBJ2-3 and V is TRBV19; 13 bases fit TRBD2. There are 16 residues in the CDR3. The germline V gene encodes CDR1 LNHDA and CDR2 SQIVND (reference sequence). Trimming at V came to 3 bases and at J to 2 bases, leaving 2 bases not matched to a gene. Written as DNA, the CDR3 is TGTGCCAGTAGTATTGGGACTAGCGGGGCCACAGATACGCAGTATTTT. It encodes CASSIGTSGATDTQYF.

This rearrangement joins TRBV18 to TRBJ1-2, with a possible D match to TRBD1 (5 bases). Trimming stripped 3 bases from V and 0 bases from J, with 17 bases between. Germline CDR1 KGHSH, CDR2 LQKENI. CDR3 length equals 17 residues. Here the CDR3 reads CASSPLTGKRTNYGYTF. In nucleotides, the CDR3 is TGTGCCAGCTCACCTTTAACAGGCAAGAGAACTAACTATGGCTACACCTTC.

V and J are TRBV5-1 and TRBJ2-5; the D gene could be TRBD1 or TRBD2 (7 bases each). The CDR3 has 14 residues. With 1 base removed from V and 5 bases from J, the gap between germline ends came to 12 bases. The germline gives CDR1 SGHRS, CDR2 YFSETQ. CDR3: CASSLSQGGETQYF. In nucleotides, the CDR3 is TGCGCCAGCAGCTTGAGTCAGGGGGGGGAGACCCAGTACTTC.

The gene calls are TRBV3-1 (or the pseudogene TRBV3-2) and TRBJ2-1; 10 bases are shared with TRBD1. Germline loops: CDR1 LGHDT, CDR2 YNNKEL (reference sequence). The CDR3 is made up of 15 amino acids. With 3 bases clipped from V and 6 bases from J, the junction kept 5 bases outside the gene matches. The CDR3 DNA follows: TGTGCCAGCAGCCACGGGGACAGGGGCGGCAATGAGCAGTTCTTC. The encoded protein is CASSHGDRGGNEQFF.

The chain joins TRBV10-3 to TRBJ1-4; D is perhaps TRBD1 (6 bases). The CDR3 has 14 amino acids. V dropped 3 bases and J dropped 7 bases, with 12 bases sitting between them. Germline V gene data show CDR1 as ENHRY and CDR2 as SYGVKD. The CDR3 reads CAISEGGASEKLFF. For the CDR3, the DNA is TGTGCCATCAGTGAAGGGGGGGCTAGTGAAAAACTGTTTTTT.

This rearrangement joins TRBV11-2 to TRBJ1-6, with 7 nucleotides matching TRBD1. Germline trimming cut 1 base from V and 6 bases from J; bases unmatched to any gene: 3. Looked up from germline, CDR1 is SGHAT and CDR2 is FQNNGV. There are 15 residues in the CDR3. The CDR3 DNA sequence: TGTGCCAGCAGCTTAGTCGGGACAGCTAATTCACCCCTCCACTTT. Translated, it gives CASSLVGTANSPLHF.

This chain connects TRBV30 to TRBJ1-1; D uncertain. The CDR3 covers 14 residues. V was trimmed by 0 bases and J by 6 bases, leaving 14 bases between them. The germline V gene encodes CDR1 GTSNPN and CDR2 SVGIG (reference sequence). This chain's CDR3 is CAWSVRAVSAEAFF. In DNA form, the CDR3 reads TGTGCCTGGAGTGTAAGAGCCGTTAGCGCTGAAGCTTTCTTT. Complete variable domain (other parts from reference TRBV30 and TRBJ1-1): SQTIHQWPATLVQPVGSPLSLECTVEGTSNPNLYWYRQAAGRGLQLLFYSVGIGQISSEVPQNLSASRPQDRQFILSSKKLLLSDSGFYLCAWSVRAVSAEAFFGQGTRLTVV.

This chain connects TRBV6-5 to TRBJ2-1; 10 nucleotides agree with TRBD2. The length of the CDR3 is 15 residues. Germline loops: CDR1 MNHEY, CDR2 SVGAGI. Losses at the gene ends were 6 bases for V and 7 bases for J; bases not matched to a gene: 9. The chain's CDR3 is CASSGLADQGNEQFF. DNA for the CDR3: TGTGCCAGCAGCGGACTAGCGGATCAAGGGAATGAGCAGTTCTTC.

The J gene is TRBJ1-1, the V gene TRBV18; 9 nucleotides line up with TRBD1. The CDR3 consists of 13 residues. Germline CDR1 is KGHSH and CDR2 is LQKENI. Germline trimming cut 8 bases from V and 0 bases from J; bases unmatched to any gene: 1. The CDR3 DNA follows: TGTGCCAGCGGACAGGGGATGAACACTGAAGCTTTCTTT. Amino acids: CASGQGMNTEAFF.

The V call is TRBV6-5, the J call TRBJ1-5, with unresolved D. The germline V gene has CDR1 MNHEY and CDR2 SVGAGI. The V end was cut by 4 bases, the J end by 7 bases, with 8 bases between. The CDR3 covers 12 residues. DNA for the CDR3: TGTGCCAGCAGTTCCGCTGGGCAGCCCCAGCATTTT. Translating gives CASSSAGQPQHF.

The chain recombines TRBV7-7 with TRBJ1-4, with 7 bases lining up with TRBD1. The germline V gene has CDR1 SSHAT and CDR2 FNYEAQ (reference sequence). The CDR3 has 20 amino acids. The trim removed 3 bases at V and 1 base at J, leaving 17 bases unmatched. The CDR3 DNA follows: TGTGCCAGCAGCTTTCTGGAGGTGGGACAGCAACGTGGAACTAATGAAAAACTGTTTTTT. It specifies CASSFLEVGQQRGTNEKLFF.

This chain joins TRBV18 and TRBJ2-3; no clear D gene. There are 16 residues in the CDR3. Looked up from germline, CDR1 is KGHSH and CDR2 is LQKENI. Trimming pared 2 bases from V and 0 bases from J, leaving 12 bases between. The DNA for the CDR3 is TGTGCCAGCTCACCAGGACCCCGTAAGAGCACAGATACGCAGTATTTT. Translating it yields CASSPGPRKSTDTQYF.

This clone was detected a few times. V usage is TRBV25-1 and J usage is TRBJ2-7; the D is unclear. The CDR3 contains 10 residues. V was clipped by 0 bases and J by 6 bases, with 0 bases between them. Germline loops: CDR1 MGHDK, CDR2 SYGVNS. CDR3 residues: CASSEYEQYF. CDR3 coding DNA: TGTGCCAGCAGTGAATACGAGCAGTACTTC.

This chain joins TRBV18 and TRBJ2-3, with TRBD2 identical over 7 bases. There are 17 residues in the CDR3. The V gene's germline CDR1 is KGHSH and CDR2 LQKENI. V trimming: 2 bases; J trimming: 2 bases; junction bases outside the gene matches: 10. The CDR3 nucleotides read TGTGCCAGCTCACCAGGGCTCTCCGCGGGAGCCACAGATACGCAGTATTTT. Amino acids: CASSPGLSAGATDTQYF.

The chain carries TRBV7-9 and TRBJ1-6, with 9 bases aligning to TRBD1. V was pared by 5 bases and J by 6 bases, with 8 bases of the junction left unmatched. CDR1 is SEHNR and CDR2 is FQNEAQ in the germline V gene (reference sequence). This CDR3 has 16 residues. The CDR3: CASSGGTGTGNSPLHF. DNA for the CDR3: TGTGCCAGCAGCGGCGGGACAGGGACCGGTAATTCACCCCTCCACTTT.

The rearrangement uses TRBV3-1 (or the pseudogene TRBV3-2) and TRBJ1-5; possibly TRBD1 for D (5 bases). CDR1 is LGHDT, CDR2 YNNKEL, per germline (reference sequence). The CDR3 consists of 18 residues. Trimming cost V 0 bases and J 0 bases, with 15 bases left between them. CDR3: CASSQDRPAGNSNQPQHF. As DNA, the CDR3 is TGTGCCAGCAGCCAAGATCGCCCGGCAGGGAATAGCAATCAGCCCCAGCATTTT.

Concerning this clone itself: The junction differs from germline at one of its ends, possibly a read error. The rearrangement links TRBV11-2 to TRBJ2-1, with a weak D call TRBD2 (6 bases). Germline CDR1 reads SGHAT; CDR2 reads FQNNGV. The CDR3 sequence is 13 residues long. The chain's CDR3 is CASSLDRGSPSIF. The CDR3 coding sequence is TGTGCCAGCAGCTTAGATCGGGGGTCTCCATCGATCTTC.

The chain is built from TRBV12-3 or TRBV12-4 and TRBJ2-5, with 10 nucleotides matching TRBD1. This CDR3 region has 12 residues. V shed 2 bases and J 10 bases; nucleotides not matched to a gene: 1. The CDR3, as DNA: TGTGCCAGCAGTTTACGGGACAGGGGCCAGTACTTC. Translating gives CASSLRDRGQYF.

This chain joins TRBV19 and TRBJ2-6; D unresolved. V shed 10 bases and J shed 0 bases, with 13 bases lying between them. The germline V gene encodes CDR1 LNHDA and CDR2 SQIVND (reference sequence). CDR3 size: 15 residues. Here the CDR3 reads CATGPGNSGANVLTF. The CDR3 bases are TGTGCCACCGGACCGGGTAACTCTGGGGCCAACGTCCTGACTTTC.

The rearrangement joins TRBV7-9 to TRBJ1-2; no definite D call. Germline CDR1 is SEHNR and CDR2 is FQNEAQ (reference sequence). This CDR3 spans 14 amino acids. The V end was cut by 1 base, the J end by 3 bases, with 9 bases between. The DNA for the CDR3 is TGTGCCAGCAGCTTAGTTGCGGTACACTATGGCTACACCTTC. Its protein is CASSLVAVHYGYTF.

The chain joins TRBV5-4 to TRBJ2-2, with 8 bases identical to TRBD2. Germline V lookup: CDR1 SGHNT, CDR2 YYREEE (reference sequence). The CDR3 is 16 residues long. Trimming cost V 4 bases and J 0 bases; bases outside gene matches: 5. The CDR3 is CASSPPGLANTGELFF. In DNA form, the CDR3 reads TGTGCCAGCAGCCCCCCGGGACTAGCGAACACCGGGGAGCTGTTTTTT.

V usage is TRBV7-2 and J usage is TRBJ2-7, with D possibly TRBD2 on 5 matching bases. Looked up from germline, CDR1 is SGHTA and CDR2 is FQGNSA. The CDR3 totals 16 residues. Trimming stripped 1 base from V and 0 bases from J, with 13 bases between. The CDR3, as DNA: TGTGCCAGCAGCTTAGGAGGCCAGAGGGCCTCCTACGAGCAGTACTTC. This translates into CASSLGGQRASYEQYF.

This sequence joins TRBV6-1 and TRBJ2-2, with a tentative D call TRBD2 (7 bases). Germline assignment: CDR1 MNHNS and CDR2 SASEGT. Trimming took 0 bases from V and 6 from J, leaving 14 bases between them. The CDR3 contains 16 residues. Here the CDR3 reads CASSEALGGAAGELFF. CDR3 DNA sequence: TGTGCCAGCAGTGAAGCGCTTGGGGGGGCCGCCGGGGAGCTGTTTTTT.

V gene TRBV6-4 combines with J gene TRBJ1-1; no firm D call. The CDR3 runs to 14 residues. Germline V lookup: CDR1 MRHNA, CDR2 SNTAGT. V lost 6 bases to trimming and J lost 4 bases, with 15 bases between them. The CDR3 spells CASRNTNVPTEAFF. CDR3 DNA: TGTGCCAGCAGAAACACCAATGTTCCCACTGAAGCTTTCTTT.

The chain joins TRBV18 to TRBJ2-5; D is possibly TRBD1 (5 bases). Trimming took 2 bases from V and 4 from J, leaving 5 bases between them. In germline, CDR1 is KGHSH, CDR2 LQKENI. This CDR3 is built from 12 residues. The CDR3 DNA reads TGTGCCAGCTCACCAGGGGCAGAGACCCAGTACTTC. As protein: CASSPGAETQYF.

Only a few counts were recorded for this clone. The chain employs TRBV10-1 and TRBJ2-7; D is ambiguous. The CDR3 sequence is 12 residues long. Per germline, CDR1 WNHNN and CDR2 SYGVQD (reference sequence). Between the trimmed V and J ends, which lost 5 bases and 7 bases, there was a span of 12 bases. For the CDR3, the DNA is TGCGCCAGCAGTTCCCGTCTGGGGGAGCAGTACTTC. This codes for CASSSRLGEQYF.